This T cell receptor (beta chain) is drawn from a study of blood T cell repertoires in COVID-19. Across the study: There were acute and convalescent COVID-19 samples, and they came from the United States, Italy and Spain. Sources were T cells, B-cell-depleted T cells, or PBMCs; the material itself was cDNA or gDNA.

V was pared by 1 base and J by 2 bases, with 8 bases between. Germline assignment: CDR1 SEHNR and CDR2 FQNEAQ (reference sequence). CDR3 length equals 14 residues. Original handling: Quantification of nucleated cells was approximated via reference gene primer amplification. Method: immunoSEQ multiplex PCR; TCRdb's copy keeps in-frame clones and lacks some. V, J and clone size are taken as reported in that table, and D and trimming were inferred from the DNA itself. The repertoire holds 60,000 to 75,000 clones, 70% to 90% seen once, with around 6.6% in the top ten. The rearrangement joins TRBV7-9 to TRBJ2-5; a weak D match, TRBD1 (5 bases). The source of this sequence is a man in his sixties with acute or convalescent COVID-19. Source material: peripheral blood. The CDR3 is CASSLGTHQETQYF. In DNA form, the CDR3 reads TGTGCCAGCAGCTTAGGGACACATCAAGAGACCCAGTACTTC.